The 3 T cell receptor beta chains presented below share a single source sample, sequenced in a study of synovial regulatory T cells in juvenile arthritis. TCRdb's copy holds only in-frame clones and misses some; the assay was immunoSEQ multiplex PCR. The listing contains about 9,100 clones. The sample was Treg cells from blood. Subset given: remaining (HLA-DR-negative) circulating blood Treg cells. All receptors come from a donor younger than 30 with juvenile idiopathic arthritis.

CDR3: CASSGGTGSYEQYF. This sequence joins TRBV5-1 and TRBJ2-7; TCRdb reports TRBD1, a call that lacks DNA to check it against. The germline CDR1 and CDR2 sequences are SGHRS and YFSETQ. CDR3 length: 14 amino acids. DNA for this receptor is not on file.

The chain recombines TRBV4-1 with TRBJ2-2; with no DNA, the TCRdb D assignment of TRBD2 cannot be verified. The CDR3 loop spans 17 amino acids. No DNA is recorded. Germline V gene data show CDR1 as MGHRA and CDR2 as YSYEKL. The CDR3 here is CASSQDIGSGVNGELFF.

The chain carries TRBV28 and TRBJ1-4. The CDR3 contains 17 residues. No DNA sequence is on record. Germline V gene lookup returns CDR1 MDHEN and CDR2 SYDVKM. The CDR3 loop reads CASSLYRLGRNNEKLFF.